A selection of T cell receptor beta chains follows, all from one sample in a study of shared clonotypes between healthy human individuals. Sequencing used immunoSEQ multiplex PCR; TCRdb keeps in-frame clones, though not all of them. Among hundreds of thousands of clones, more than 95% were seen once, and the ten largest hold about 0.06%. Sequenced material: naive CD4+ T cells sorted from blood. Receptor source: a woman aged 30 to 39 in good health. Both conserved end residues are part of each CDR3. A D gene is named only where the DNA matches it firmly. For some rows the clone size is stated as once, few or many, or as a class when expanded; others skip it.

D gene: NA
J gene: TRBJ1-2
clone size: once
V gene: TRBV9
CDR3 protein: CASSVDFYGYTF
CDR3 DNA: TGTGCCAGCAGCGTAGACTTCTATGGCTACACCTTC

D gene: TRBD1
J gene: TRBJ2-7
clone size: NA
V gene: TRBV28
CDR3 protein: CASRYPGTGNYEQYF
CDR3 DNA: TGTGCCAGCAGGTATCCCGGGACAGGGAACTACGAGCAGTACTTC

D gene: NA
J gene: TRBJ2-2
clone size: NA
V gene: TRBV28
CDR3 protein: CASSGQIYTGELFF
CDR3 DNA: TGTGCCAGCAGCGGACAGATTTACACCGGGGAGCTGTTTTTT

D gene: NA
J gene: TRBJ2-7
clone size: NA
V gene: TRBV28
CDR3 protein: CASTGRPNEQYF
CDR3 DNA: TGTGCCAGCACTGGACGCCCCAACGAGCAGTACTTC

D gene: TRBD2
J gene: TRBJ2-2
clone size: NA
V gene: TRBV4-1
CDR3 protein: CASSPGLAGGRTGELFF
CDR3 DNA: TGCGCCAGCAGCCCGGGACTAGCGGGAGGGCGAACCGGGGAGCTGTTTTTT

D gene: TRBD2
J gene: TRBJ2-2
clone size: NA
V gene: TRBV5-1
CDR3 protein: CASSLVAGGSGELFF
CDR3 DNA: TGCGCCAGCAGCTTGGTAGCGGGAGGATCCGGGGAGCTGTTTTTT

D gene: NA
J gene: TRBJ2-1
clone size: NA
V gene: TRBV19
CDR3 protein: CASSGSGVGFHEQFF
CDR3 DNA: TGTGCCAGTAGTGGGTCGGGAGTAGGGTTCCATGAGCAGTTCTTC

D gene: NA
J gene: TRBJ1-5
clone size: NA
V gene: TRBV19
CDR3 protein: CASSGWGNQPQHF
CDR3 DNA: TGTGCCAGTAGTGGGTGGGGCAATCAGCCCCAGCATTTT

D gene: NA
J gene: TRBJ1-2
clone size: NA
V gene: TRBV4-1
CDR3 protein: CASSQGDINYGYTF
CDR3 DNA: TGCGCCAGCAGCCAGGGGGACATAAACTATGGCTACACCTTC

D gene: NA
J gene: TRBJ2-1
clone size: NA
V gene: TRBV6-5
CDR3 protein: CASRGPGREDEQFF
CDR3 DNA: TGTGCCAGCAGGGGCCCCGGAAGGGAGGATGAGCAGTTCTTC

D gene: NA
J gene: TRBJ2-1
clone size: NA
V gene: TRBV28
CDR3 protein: CASTRLDNEQFF
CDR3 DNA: TGTGCCAGCACCCGCCTCGACAATGAGCAGTTCTTC

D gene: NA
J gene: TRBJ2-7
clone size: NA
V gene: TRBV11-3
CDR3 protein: CASSTGPGETYEQYF
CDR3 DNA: TGTGCCAGCAGCACGGGTCCCGGGGAGACCTACGAGCAGTACTTC

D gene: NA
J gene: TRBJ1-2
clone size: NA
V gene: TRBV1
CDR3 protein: CTSSQDLRDRGLVYTF
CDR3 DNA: TGCACCAGCAGCCAAGATTTACGGGACAGGGGGCTAGTCTACACCTTC

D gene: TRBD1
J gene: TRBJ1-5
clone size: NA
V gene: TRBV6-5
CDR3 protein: CASSYSGTGINQPQHF
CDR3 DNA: TGTGCCAGCAGTTACTCGGGGACAGGGATCAATCAGCCCCAGCATTTT

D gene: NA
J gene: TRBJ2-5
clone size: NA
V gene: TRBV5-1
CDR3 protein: CASSLATLEKTQYF
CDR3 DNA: TGCGCCAGCAGCTTGGCTACCCTCGAGAAGACCCAGTACTTC

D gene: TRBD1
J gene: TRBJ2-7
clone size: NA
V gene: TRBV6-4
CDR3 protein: CASSRDSHSYEQYF
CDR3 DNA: TGTGCCAGCAGTCGGGACAGTCACTCCTACGAGCAGTACTTC

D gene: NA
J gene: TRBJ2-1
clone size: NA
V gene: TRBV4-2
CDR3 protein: CASSPNPGVSEQFF
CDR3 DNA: TGTGCCAGCAGCCCTAATCCGGGAGTCAGTGAGCAGTTCTTC

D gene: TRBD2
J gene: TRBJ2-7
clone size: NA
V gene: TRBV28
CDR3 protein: CASRLRLAGTAYEQYF
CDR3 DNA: TGTGCCAGCAGGTTACGACTAGCGGGAACTGCCTACGAGCAGTACTTC

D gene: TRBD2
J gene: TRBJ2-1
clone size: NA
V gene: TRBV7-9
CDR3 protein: CASSSYSGRANEQFF
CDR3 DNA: TGTGCCAGCAGCTCCTATAGCGGGAGGGCCAATGAGCAGTTCTTC

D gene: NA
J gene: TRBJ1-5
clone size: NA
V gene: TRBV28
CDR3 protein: CASSAYSNQPQHF
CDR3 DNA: TGTGCCAGCAGCGCTTATAGCAATCAGCCCCAGCATTTT

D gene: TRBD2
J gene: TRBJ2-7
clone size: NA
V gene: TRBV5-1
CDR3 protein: CASSLGPSGSYEQYF
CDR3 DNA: TGCGCCAGCAGCTTGGGACCTAGCGGGAGCTACGAGCAGTACTTC

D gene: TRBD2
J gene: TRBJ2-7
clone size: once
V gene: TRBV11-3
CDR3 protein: CASSLGGTSGSLYF
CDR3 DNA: TGTGCCAGCAGCTTAGGCGGGACTAGCGGGAGTTTGTACTTC

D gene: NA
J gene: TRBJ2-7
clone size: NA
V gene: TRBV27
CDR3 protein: CASSPGRSSYEQYF
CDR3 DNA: TGTGCCAGCAGTCCGGGCAGGTCCTCCTACGAGCAGTACTTC

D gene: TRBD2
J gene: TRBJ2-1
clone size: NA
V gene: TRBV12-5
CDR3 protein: CASGTGTSGYDEQFF
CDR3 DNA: TGTGCTAGTGGTACCGGGACTAGCGGGTACGATGAGCAGTTCTTC

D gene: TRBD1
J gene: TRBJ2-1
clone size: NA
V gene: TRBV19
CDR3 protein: CASTYRGGEQFF
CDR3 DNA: TGTGCCAGTACGTACAGGGGTGGTGAGCAGTTCTTC

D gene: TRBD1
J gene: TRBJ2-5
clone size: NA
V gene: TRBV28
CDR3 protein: CASSNGDREETQYF
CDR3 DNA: TGTGCCAGCAGTAATGGGGACAGGGAAGAGACCCAGTACTTC

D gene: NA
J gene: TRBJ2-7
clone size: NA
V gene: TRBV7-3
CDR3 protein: CASSLTLGDEQYF
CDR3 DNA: TGTGCCAGCAGCTTAACGTTAGGGGACGAGCAGTACTTC

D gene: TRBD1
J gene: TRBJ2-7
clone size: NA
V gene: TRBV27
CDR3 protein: CASSKDRSSYEQYF
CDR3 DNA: TGTGCCAGCAGTAAGGACAGGAGCTCCTACGAGCAGTACTTC

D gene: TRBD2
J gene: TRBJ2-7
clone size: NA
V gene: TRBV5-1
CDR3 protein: CASSFVVAGGPGEQYF
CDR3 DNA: TGCGCCAGCAGCTTCGTGGTAGCGGGAGGGCCGGGTGAGCAGTACTTC